This T cell receptor beta chain is drawn from a study of low-dose radiotherapy and immunotherapy resistance in tumors. About the research overall: Treatment of Cohort 2 consisted of 1 Gy per fraction every two weeks, amounting to 13 Gy over 26 weeks. The patients were given nivolumab 240 mg every two weeks and ipilimumab 1 mg/kg every six weeks, through an intravenous route.

This CDR3 has 17 residues. Germline CDR1 reads WSHSY; CDR2 reads SAAADI. Trimming removed 2 bases at V and 2 bases at J, with 18 bases between. With TRAV- and TRBV-specific primers, first-strand cDNA was made, covering the alpha and beta chains. The TCRs were subjected to amplification over approximately 20 PCR cycles employing a constant-region primer in conjunction with a V-primer adapter. TCRdb used MiXCR to reprocess the reads, holding one entry per CDR3 protein. In the table there are about 9,000 distinct CDR3 sequences, 69% of which are singletons. V usage is TRBV10-2 and J usage is TRBJ1-2; the D gene is possibly TRBD1 (5 bases). This receptor was obtained from a human donor with advanced metastatic prostate, ovarian, gallbladder or colorectal cancer (not recorded which). This table probably holds off-target reads from a library built for another chain. CDR3 nucleotide sequence: TGCGCCAGCAGTGAGGTTCGGGTGGCAGGGAACAACTATGGCTACACCTTC. Encoded protein: CASSEVRVAGNNYGYTF.